This T cell receptor beta chain was retrieved from a study of blood T cells in healthy people across ages. Study background: T cells yielded about one barcoded beta molecule per two cells through template switching. Study-wide results and limits: The unknown donor CMV status may have confounded expanded clonotype changes.

About this clonotype itself: Its antigen is not identified.

A J-beta primer mix and a sample-barcoded 5' primer were used in a second PCR of about 7 to 12 cycles. Tags on each cDNA molecule came from a template-switch adaptor with 12 random nucleotides. TCRdb fed the 5' RACE reads into MiXCR, producing one record per CDR3 protein. The repertoire holds 800,000 or so distinct CDR3 sequences, 55% to 65% seen once, with 25% to 35% in the top ten. The CDR3 is made up of 15 amino acids. Germline V lookup: CDR1 DFQATT, CDR2 SNEGSKA (reference sequence). V shed 6 bases and J 5 bases; nucleotides not matched to a gene: 7. Extracted total RNA amounted to at least 5.5 micrograms for each sample.

The chain is built from TRBV20-1 and TRBJ1-6, with 10 bases matching TRBD1. The TCR sequence derives from a man under 40 in good health. Sample: blood. CDR3 protein: CSAPAGTGDNSPLHF. CDR3 in DNA: TGCAGTGCACCGGCCGGGACAGGGGATAATTCACCCCTCCACTTT.